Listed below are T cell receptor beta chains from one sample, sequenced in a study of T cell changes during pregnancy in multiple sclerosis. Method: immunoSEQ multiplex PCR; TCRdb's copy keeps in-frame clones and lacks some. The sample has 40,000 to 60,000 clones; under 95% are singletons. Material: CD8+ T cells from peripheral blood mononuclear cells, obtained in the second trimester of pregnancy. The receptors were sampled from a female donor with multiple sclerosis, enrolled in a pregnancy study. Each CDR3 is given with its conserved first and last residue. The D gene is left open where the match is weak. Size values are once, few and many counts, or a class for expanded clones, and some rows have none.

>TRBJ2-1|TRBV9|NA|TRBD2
CASSVGGGGSYNEQFF
TGTGCCAGCAGCGTAGGCGGCGGGGGTTCCTACAATGAGCAGTTCTTC
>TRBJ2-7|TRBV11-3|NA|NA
CASSLRENEQYF
TGTGCCAGCAGCTTAAGAGAGAACGAGCAGTACTTC
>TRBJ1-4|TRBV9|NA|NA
CASSVAVRGAGEKLFF
TGTGCCAGCAGCGTAGCCGTACGGGGGGCCGGTGAAAAACTGTTTTTT
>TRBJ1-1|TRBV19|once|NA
CASSIKSGIEAFF
TGTGCCAGTAGTATCAAGTCCGGGATTGAAGCTTTCTTT
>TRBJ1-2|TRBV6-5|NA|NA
CASRRAGTNYGYTF
TGTGCCAGCAGACGGGCCGGGACAAACTATGGCTACACCTTC
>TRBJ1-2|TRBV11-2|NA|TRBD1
CASSLEDRQYGYTF
TGTGCCAGCAGCTTAGAGGACAGGCAATATGGCTACACCTTC
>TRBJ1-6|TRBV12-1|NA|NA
CASSFAGQGACSPLHF
TGTGCCAGCAGCTTTGCTGGACAGGGGGCTTGTTCACCCCTCCACTTT
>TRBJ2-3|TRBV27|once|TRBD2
CASSRGGLWAGGTDTQYF
TGTGCCAGCAGCCGGGGAGGGTTGTGGGCGGGGGGGACAGATACGCAGTATTTT
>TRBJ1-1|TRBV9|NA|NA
CASSSSGGPNTEAFF
TGTGCCAGCAGCTCCTCCGGGGGGCCGAACACTGAAGCTTTCTTT
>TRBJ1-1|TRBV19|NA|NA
CASSPGQKEPEAFF
TGTGCCAGTAGTCCTGGACAGAAGGAGCCTGAAGCTTTCTTT
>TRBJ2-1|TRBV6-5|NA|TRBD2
CASSYTSGGAKQFF
TGTGCCAGCAGTTACACCAGCGGGGGGGCGAAGCAGTTCTTC
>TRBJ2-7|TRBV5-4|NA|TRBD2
CASSLIGGYEQYF
TGTGCCAGCAGCTTGATCGGGGGGTACGAGCAGTACTTC
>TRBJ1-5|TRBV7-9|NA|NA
CASGRESSNQPQHF
TGTGCCAGCGGAAGGGAGTCGAGCAATCAGCCCCAGCATTTT
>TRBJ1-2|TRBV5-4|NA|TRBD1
CASSNRDRAWALGYTF
TGTGCCAGCAGCAACCGGGACAGGGCCTGGGCGTTAGGCTACACCTTC
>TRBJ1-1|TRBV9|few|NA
CASSVVEYTNTEAFF
TGTGCCAGCAGCGTAGTCGAGTATACGAACACTGAAGCTTTCTTT
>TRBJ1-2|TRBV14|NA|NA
CASSQDLQGGYGYTF
TGTGCCAGCAGCCAAGATTTGCAGGGCGGCTATGGCTACACCTTC
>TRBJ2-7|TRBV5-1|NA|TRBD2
CASSLRGDYEQYF
TGCGCCAGCAGCTTACGGGGGGACTACGAGCAGTACTTC
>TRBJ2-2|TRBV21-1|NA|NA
CASSKGDRPDTGELFF
TGTGCCAGCAGCAAAGGGGACAGGCCGGACACCGGGGAGCTGTTTTTT
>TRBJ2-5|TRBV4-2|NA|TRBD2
CASSLRLAGGKGPGETQYF
TGTGCCAGCAGCCTAAGACTAGCGGGGGGCAAGGGTCCTGGAGAGACCCAGTACTTC
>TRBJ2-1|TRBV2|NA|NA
CASSATNYNEQFF
TGTGCCAGCAGTGCGACAAATTACAATGAGCAGTTCTTC
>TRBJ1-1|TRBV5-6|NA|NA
CASSLGQEAFF
TGTGCCAGCAGCTTGGGACAGGAAGCTTTCTTT
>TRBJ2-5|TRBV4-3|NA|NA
CASSQGTEETQYF
TGCGCCAGCAGCCAAGGGACTGAAGAGACCCAGTACTTC
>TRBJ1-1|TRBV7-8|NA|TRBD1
CASSLGQGVAEAFF
TGTGCCAGCAGCTTAGGGCAGGGGGTCGCTGAAGCTTTCTTT
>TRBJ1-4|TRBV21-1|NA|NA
CASRLRQGTRRGLGKLFF
TGTGCCAGCAGGCTAAGACAGGGAACTCGCCGGGGTCTGGGAAAACTGTTTTTT
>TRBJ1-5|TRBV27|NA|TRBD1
CASSFGTGSPQHF
TGTGCCAGCAGTTTTGGGACAGGGTCGCCCCAGCATTTT
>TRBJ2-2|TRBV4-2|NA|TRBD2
CASSQGSGGSTGELFF
TGTGCCAGCAGCCAAGGATCCGGGGGGTCGACCGGGGAGCTGTTTTTT
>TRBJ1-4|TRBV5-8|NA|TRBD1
CASSSSGQGDEKLFF
TGTGCCAGCAGCTCTTCGGGACAGGGGGATGAAAAACTGTTTTTT
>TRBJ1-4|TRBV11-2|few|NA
CASSYLAGEKLFF
TGTGCCAGCAGCTACTTGGCGGGGGAAAAACTGTTTTTT
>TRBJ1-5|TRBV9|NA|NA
CASSASGRIHQPQHF
TGTGCCAGCAGCGCCTCGGGGAGGATCCATCAGCCCCAGCATTTT
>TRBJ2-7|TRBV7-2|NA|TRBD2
CASSLAVGGEVSYEQYF
TGTGCCAGCAGCTTAGCCGTGGGGGGGGAAGTTTCCTACGAGCAGTACTTC
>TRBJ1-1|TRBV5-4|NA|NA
CASKADMNTEAFF
TGTGCCAGCAAGGCAGACATGAACACTGAAGCTTTCTTT
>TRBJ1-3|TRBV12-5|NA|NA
CASGFGGTLSSGNTIYF
TGTGCTAGTGGTTTTGGAGGGACGCTTTCCTCTGGAAACACCATATATTTT
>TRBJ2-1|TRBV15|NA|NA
CATSRAATAYNEQFF
TGTGCCACCAGCAGAGCCGCGACAGCATACAATGAGCAGTTCTTC
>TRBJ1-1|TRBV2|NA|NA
CASRPQGNTEAFF
TGTGCCAGCAGGCCTCAGGGAAACACTGAAGCTTTCTTT
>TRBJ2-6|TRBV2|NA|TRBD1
CASRPGTDLSGANVLTF
TGTGCCAGCAGACCCGGGACAGATCTGTCTGGGGCCAACGTCCTGACTTTC
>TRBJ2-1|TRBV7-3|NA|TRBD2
CASSFYAGGRNEQFF
TGTGCCAGCAGCTTCTACGCGGGGGGGCGCAATGAGCAGTTCTTC
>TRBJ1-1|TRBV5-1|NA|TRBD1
CASSFGEGAIMEAFF
TGCGCCAGCAGCTTTGGTGAGGGGGCGATAATGGAAGCTTTCTTT
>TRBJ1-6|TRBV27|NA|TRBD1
CASSLGTDIDSPLHF
TGTGCCAGCAGTTTAGGGACAGATATCGATTCACCCCTCCACTTT
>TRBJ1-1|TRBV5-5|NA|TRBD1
CASSPGRGLDTEAFF
TGTGCCAGCAGCCCCGGCAGGGGGCTTGACACTGAAGCTTTCTTT
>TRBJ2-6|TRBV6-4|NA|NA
CASSDYNSGANVLTF
TGTGCCAGCAGTGACTACAACTCTGGGGCCAACGTCCTGACTTTC
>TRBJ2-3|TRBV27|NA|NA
CASSLGGWNTQYF
TGTGCCAGCAGTTTAGGGGGCTGGAATACGCAGTATTTT
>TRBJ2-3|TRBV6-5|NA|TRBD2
CASSYSGGADTQYF
TGTGCCAGCAGTTATAGCGGGGGGGCAGATACGCAGTATTTT
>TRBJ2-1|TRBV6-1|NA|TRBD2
CASFISSGGAGEQFF
TGTGCCAGTTTTATTTCTAGCGGGGGGGCCGGTGAGCAGTTCTTC
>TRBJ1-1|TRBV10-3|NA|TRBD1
CAISPRDRGPNTEAFF
TGTGCCATCAGCCCCCGGGACAGGGGGCCCAACACTGAAGCTTTCTTT
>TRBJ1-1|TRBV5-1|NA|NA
CASSLGGGAEAFF
TGCGCCAGCAGCTTGGGCGGGGGGGCTGAAGCTTTCTTT
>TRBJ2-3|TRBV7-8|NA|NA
CASRPLARTTDTQYF
TGTGCCAGCCGGCCGCTAGCGAGGACCACAGATACGCAGTATTTT
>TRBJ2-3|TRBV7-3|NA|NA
CASSLTGGGGTDTQYF
TGTGCCAGCAGCTTAACAGGGGGTGGGGGCACAGATACGCAGTATTTT
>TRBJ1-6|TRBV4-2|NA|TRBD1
CASSQVEGTGMNSPLHF
TGTGCCAGCAGCCAAGTCGAGGGGACAGGAATGAATTCACCCCTCCACTTT
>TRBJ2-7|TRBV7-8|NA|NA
CASRGDRSSYEQYF
TGTGCCAGCAGAGGTGACAGAAGCAGCTACGAGCAGTACTTC
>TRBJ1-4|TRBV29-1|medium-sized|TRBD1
CSVERQGVQEKLFF
TGCAGCGTTGAACGACAGGGAGTCCAAGAAAAACTGTTTTTT
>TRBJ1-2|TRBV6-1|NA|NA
CASSELLYYGYTF
TGTGCCAGCAGTGAACTCCTTTACTATGGCTACACCTTC
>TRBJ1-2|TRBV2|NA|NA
CASSEVGSYGYTF
TGTGCCAGCAGTGAAGTGGGGAGCTATGGCTACACCTTC
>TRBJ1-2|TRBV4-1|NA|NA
CASSQGSGDYYGYTF
TGCGCCAGCAGCCAAGGTTCGGGAGATTACTATGGCTACACCTTC
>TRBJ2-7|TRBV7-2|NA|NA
CASSSRVEQYF
TGTGCCAGCAGCTCCCGGGTCGAGCAGTACTTC
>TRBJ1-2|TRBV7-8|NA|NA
CASSLEGLGISGYGYTF
TGTGCCAGCAGCTTAGAGGGACTTGGGATATCCGGCTATGGCTACACCTTC